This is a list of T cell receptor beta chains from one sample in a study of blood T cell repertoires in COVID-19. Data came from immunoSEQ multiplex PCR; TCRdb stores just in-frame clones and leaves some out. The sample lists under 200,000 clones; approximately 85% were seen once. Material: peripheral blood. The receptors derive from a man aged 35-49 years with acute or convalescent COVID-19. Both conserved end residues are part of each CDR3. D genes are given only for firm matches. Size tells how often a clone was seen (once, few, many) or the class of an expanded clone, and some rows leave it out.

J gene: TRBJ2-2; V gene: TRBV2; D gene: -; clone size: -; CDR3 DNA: TGTGCCAGCAGTGGAGACTCGCCCACCGGGGAGCTGTTTTTT; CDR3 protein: CASSGDSPTGELFF
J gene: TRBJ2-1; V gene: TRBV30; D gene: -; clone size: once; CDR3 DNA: TGTGCCTGGAGTGAATATACGCGGAATGAGCAGTTCTTC; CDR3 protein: CAWSEYTRNEQFF
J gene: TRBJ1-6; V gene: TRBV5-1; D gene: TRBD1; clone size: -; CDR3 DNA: TGCGCCAGCAGCTTGGTGGGACAGGGAGGGTTTAATTCACCCCTCCACTTT; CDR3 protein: CASSLVGQGGFNSPLHF
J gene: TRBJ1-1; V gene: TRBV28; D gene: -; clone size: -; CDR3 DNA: TGTGCCAGCAGTTTAGACAGATCGAACACTGAAGCTTTCTTT; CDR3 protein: CASSLDRSNTEAFF
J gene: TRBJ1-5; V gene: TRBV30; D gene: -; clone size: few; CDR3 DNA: TGTGCCTGGAGTGAGAACGGACACACGCCCCAGCATTTT; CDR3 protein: CAWSENGHTPQHF
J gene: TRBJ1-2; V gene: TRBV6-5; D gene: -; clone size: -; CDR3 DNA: TGTGCCATCCGACCCCAGCCGCCAACAGGTCATGGCTACACCTTC; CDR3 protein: CAIRPQPPTGHGYTF
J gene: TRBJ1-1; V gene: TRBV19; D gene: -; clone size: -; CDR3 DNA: TGTGCCAGTAGTAAGCCGAGCACTGAAGCTTTCTTT; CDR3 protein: CASSKPSTEAFF
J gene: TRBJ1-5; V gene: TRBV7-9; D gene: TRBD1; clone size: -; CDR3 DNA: TGTGCCAGCAGCGAGGACAGGGGGTTAAGTCAGCCCCAGCATTTT; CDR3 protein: CASSEDRGLSQPQHF
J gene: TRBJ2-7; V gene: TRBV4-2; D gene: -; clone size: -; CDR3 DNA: TGTGCCAGCAGCCAGGGTCCATGGGGCAGGATACTTTACGAGCAGTACTTC; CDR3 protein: CASSQGPWGRILYEQYF
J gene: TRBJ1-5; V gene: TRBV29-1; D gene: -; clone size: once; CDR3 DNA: TGCAGCGTTGAAAACTTCGGGGAGCCCCAGCATTTT; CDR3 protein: CSVENFGEPQHF
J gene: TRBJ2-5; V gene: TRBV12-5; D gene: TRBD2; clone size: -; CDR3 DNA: TGTGCTAGTGGTTTGGTAGAGCGGGGGGAGGAGACCCAGTACTTC; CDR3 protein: CASGLVERGEETQYF
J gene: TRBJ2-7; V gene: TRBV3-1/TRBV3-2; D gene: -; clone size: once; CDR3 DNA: TGTGCCAGCAGCCAAGGCGGGGGCGGCGAGCAGTACTTC; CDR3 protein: CASSQGGGGEQYF
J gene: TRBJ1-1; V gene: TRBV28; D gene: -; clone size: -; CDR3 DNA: TGTGCCAGCAGTTTATCAGGAATCACTGAAGCTTTCTTT; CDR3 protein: CASSLSGITEAFF
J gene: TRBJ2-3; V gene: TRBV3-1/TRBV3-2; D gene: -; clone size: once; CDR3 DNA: TGTGCCAGCAGCCAACGGGGGAGCACATATACGCAGTATTTT; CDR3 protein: CASSQRGSTYTQYF
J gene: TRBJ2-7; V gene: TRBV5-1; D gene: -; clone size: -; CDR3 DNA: TGCGCCAGCAGCTTGGGAGGCGGTTTCTCCTACGAGCAGTACTTC; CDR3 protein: CASSLGGGFSYEQYF
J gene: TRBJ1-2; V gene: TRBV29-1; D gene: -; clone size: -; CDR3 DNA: TGCAGCGTTGGACAAGACTATGGCTACACCTTC; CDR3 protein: CSVGQDYGYTF
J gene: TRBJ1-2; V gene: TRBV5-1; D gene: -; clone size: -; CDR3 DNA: TGCGCCAGCAGCCTTCTCGTAGGGGAGGACTATGGCTACACCTTC; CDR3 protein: CASSLLVGEDYGYTF
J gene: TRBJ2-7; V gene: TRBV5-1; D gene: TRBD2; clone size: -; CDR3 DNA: TGCGCCAGCAGCTTCGGGGGGTATTCTTCCTACGAGCAGTACTTC; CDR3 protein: CASSFGGYSSYEQYF
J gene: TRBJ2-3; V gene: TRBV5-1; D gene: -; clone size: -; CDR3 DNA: TGCGCCAGCAGCGCCCGGGACAGCGGGTCCACGCAGTATTTT; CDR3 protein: CASSARDSGSTQYF
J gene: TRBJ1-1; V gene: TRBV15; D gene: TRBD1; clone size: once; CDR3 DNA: TGTGCCACAAGACAGGGAAGAACTGAAGCTTTCTTT; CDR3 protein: CATRQGRTEAFF
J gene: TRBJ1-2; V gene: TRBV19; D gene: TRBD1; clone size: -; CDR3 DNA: TGTGCCAGTAGTATGACCGGGACAGGGGGGTATGGCTACACCTTC; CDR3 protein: CASSMTGTGGYGYTF
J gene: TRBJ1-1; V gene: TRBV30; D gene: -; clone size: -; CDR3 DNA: TGTGCCTGGGGGGGGGACAAGAACACTGAAGCTTTCTTT; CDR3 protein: CAWGGDKNTEAFF
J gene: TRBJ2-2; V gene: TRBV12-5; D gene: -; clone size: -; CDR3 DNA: TGTGCTAGTGGTTTGGAACAAGCCGGGGAGCTGTTTTTT; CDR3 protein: CASGLEQAGELFF
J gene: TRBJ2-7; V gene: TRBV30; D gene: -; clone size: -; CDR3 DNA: TGTGCCTGGGGACGTAGCAGATTCTACGAGCAGTACTTC; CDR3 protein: CAWGRSRFYEQYF
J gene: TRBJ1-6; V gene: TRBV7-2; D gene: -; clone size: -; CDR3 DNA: TGTGCCAGCAGCTTAGGCAGGGGATCACCCCTCCACTTT; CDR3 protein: CASSLGRGSPLHF
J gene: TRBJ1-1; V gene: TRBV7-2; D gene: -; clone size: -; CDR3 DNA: TGTGCCAGCAGCTTATGGGGCATGAACACTGAAGCTTTCTTT; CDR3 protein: CASSLWGMNTEAFF
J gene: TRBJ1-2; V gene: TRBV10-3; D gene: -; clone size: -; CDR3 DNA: TGTGCCATCAACATAGAACGGGGGAGCTATGGCTACACCTTC; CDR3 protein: CAINIERGSYGYTF
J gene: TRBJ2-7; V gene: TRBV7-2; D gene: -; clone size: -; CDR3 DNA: TGTGCCAGCAGCTGGTACGCGCAAATTTACGAGCAGTACTTC; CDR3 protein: CASSWYAQIYEQYF
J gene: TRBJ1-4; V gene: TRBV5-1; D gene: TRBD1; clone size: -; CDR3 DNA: TGCGCCAGCAGCCGAAGCCCGGGACAGGAGGGTGAAAAACTGTTTTTT; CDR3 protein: CASSRSPGQEGEKLFF
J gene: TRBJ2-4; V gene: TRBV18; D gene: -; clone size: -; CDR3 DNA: TGTGCCAGCTCACCACCCGGCAGGGAAGACAAAAACATTCAGTACTTC; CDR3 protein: CASSPPGREDKNIQYF
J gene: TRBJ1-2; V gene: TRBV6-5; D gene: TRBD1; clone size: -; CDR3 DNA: TGTGCCAGCAGTTCCCCTGGACAGGGCGATGGCTACACCTTC; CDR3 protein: CASSSPGQGDGYTF
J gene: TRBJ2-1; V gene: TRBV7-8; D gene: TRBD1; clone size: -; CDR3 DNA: TGTGCCAGCAGCGCACCGGACAGGGGCGGGGATGAGCAGTTCTTC; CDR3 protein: CASSAPDRGGDEQFF
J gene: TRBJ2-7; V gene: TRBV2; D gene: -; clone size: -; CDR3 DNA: TGTGCCAGCAGTGAGGAACTGGGCCTCCGGGGGTACGAGCAGTACTTC; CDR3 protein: CASSEELGLRGYEQYF
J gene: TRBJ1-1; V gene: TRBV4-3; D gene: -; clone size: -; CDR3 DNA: TGCGCCAGCAGCCAAGACTTAAAATCAGTCTTCGCTTTCTTT; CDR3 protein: CASSQDLKSVFAFF
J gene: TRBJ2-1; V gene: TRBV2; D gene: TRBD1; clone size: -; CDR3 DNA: TGTGCCAGCGGACAGTGGGACAGGGGGAATGAGCAGTTCTTC; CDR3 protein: CASGQWDRGNEQFF
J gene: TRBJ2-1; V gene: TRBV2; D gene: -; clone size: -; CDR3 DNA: TGTGCCAGCAGTGTTCGGCAGGTCTCCTACAATGAGCAGTTCTTC; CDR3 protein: CASSVRQVSYNEQFF
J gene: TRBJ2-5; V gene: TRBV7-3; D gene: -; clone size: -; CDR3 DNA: TGTGCCAGCAGCTCCTCTGGGGCACAAGAGACCCAGTACTTC; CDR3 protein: CASSSSGAQETQYF
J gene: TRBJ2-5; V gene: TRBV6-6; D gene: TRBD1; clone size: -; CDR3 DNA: TGTGCCAGCAGTTACTCGGCAGGGGGCGAAGAGACCCAGTACTTC; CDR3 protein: CASSYSAGGEETQYF
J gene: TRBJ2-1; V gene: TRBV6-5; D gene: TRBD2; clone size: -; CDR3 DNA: TGTGCCAGCAGTTACGGACTAGCGCAATCCAATGAGCAGTTCTTC; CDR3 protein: CASSYGLAQSNEQFF
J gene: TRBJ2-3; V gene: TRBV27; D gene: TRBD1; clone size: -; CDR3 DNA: TGTGCCACCTGGGGGACAGCTAGCACAGATACGCAGTATTTT; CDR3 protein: CATWGTASTDTQYF
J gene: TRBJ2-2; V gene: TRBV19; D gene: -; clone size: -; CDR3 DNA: TGTGCCAGTAGTATCAGGGACACGAACACCGGGGAGCTGTTTTTT; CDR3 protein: CASSIRDTNTGELFF
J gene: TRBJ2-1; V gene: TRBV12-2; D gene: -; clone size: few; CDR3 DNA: TGTGCAAGTCGCTTAATCAGGGACATCTTC; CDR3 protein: CASRLIRDIF
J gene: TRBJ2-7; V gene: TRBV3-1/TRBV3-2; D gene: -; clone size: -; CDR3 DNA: TGTGCCAGCAGCCTAAACGCTGCAGGCGGGGAGCAGTACTTC; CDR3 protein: CASSLNAAGGEQYF
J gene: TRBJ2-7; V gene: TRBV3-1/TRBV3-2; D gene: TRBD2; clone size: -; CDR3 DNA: TGTGCCAGCAGCCAAGAATGGCTAGCGGGCTCCTACGAGCAGTACTTC; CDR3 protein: CASSQEWLAGSYEQYF
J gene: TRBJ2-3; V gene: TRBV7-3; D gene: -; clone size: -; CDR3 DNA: TGTGCCAGCGCGGACGGGGACAAAACGCAGTATTTT; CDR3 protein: CASADGDKTQYF
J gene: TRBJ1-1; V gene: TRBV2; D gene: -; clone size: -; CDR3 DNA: TGTGCCAGCAAGGACCGGACAAGGGACTTGAACACTGAAGCTTTCTTT; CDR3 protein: CASKDRTRDLNTEAFF
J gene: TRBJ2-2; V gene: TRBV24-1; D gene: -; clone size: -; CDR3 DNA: TGTGCCACCAGTGATTCGGTCCCGGGGACCGGGGAGCTGTTTTTT; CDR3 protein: CATSDSVPGTGELFF
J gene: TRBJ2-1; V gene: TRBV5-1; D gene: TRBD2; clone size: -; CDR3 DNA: TGCGCCAGCAGCTCCCTTCGTGGCGGGGGGGCCGATGAGCAGTTCTTC; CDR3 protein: CASSSLRGGGADEQFF
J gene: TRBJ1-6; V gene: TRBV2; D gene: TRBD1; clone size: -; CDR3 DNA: TGTGCCAGCAGCGGGACAGGGTCTTCACCCCTCCACTTT; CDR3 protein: CASSGTGSSPLHF
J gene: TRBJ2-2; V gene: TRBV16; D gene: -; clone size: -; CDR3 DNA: TGTGCCAGCAGCCAGCTCAGTCTGGACACCGGGGAGCTGTTTTTT; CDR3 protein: CASSQLSLDTGELFF